The clone carrying this T cell receptor (beta chain) occurred many times. These data come from a study of regulatory T cells in long-lasting Graves disease. Study overall: Graves' patients diagnosed newly had used antithyroid drugs under 3 months.

Regarding time point: newly diagnosed GD, antithyroid drugs for less than 3 months. PBMCs were the source of the RNA used for TCR sequencing. Combining iRepertoire HTBI primers with Arm-PCR of CDR3 regions, the authors built TCR beta libraries. Each CDR3 protein gets one entry after TCRdb re-called the multiplex PCR reads with MiXCR. Of hundreds of thousands of distinct CDR3 sequences in the sample, roughly 15% were seen once. The CDR3 has 15 amino acids. Another study also made use of these data, one on T cells in Graves' hyperthyroidism and ophthalmopathy. According to that study: A model using 13 V-J features told ophthalmopathy apart from stable hyperthyroidism.

The sequencing here drew on peripheral blood mononuclear cells (PBMCs), taken at new diagnosis, from a patient treated with antithyroid drugs. The V and J genes are TRBV12-3 or TRBV12-4 and TRBJ2-1, with 10 bases identical to TRBD1. The J call may be mistaken, given a closer DNA end match to TRBJ2-5. The TCR originated in a woman aged 35-65 years with Graves disease. CDR3: CASSAGQGPHETQYF. In DNA, the CDR3 is TGTGCCAGCAGTGCGGGACAGGGGCCCCACGAGACCCAGTACTTC.